These T cell receptor beta chains were read from a single sample in a study of T cell repertoires in cytomegalovirus infection. These receptors lack a known antigen. One entry per CDR3 protein results from TCRdb running MiXCR on the reads. This table has 50,000 or so distinct CDR3 sequences, about 20% appearing once. Input material: PBMCs, sequenced either directly or after in vitro stimulation (not recorded which). Source of these receptors: a human donor in good health (CMV status not recorded). Some clones in this sample may be carry-over from other donors' samples. Both conserved end residues are part of each CDR3. Each record gives: D gene, clone size, V gene, J gene, CDR3 protein, CDR3 DNA. A D gene is named only where the DNA matches it firmly. A row's size may be missing; if present it is once, few, many or a size class.

.	many	TRBV10-3	TRBJ1-1	CAISDPFGGRSEAFF	TGTGCCATCAGTGACCCTTTCGGGGGGCGGTCTGAAGCTTTCTTT
.	few	TRBV5-1	TRBJ1-4	CASREWPGEKLFF	TGCGCCAGCAGGGAGTGGCCCGGGGAAAAACTGTTTTTT
.	few	TRBV6-5	TRBJ2-3	CASSYGRGGFSTDTQYF	TGTGCCAGCAGTTACGGCAGGGGCGGGTTTAGCACAGATACGCAGTATTTT
.	.	TRBV12-3/TRBV12-4	TRBJ1-2	CASRLKTGGANYGYTF	TGTGCCAGCAGACTTAAGACAGGAGGAGCTAACTATGGCTACACCTTC
.	few	TRBV19	TRBJ1-6	CASSTGKRNSPLHF	TGTGCCAGTAGCACAGGGAAACGTAATTCACCCCTCCACTTT
TRBD2	.	TRBV11-1	TRBJ2-5	CASSFLAGVETQYF	TGTGCCAGCAGCTTTCTAGCGGGGGTAGAGACCCAGTACTTC
.	few	TRBV6-2/TRBV6-3	TRBJ2-1	CASSLTLPARGNEQFF	TGTGCCAGCAGTTTGACCCTTCCCGCTAGGGGGAATGAGCAGTTCTTC
TRBD1	.	TRBV7-8	TRBJ2-3	CASSPRQGKDTQYF	TGTGCCAGCAGCCCCCGACAGGGTAAAGATACGCAGTATTTT
.	many	TRBV4-2	TRBJ2-2	CASSQDWVTGELFF	TGTGCCAGCAGCCAAGATTGGGTGACCGGGGAGCTGTTTTTT
.	.	TRBV19	TRBJ2-2	CASSTLGTGELFF	TGTGCCAGTAGTACCCTGGGCACCGGGGAGCTGTTTTTT
.	many	TRBV7-2	TRBJ2-6	CASTLAGANVLTF	TGTGCCAGCACCCTCGCTGGGGCCAACGTCCTGACTTTC
TRBD2	few	TRBV20-1	TRBJ2-7	CSARDPASGGYEQYF	TGCAGTGCTAGAGATCCGGCTAGCGGGGGCTACGAGCAGTACTTC
.	.	TRBV29-1	TRBJ2-5	CSVHPFAPPGAQYF	TGCAGCGTGCACCCCTTTGCGCCGCCGGGAGCCCAGTACTTC
.	few	TRBV20-1	TRBJ2-7	CSAPTVNEQYF	TGCAGTGCTCCCACAGTCAACGAGCAGTACTTC
TRBD2	few	TRBV19	TRBJ2-1	CASSTRLAGGLNEQFF	TGTGCCAGTAGTACCCGACTAGCGGGGGGTCTCAATGAGCAGTTCTTC
.	few	TRBV15	TRBJ1-1	CATRPEGGGGEAFF	TGTGCCACCAGACCCGAGGGGGGAGGAGGTGAAGCTTTCTTT
.	.	TRBV7-9	TRBJ2-7	CASTPLRGYHEQYF	TGTGCCAGCACCCCCCTCCGGGGATATCACGAGCAGTACTTC
TRBD2	.	TRBV28	TRBJ2-5	CASSPVTSGDQETQYF	TGTGCCAGCAGCCCTGTGACTAGCGGGGACCAAGAGACCCAGTACTTC
TRBD1	many	TRBV7-2	TRBJ2-5	CASSWTGAGETQYF	TGTGCCAGCAGCTGGACAGGGGCGGGGGAGACCCAGTACTTC
TRBD1	many	TRBV12-3/TRBV12-4	TRBJ2-7	CASSFSQGDPNEQYF	TGTGCCAGCAGTTTTAGCCAGGGGGATCCTAACGAGCAGTACTTC
TRBD1	many	TRBV12-3/TRBV12-4	TRBJ2-3	CASSRILFGTGVTDTQYF	TGTGCCAGCAGTCGAATTTTGTTTGGGACAGGGGTGACAGATACGCAGTATTTT
.	.	TRBV27	TRBJ2-7	CASSLWEPPYEQYF	TGTGCCAGCAGTTTGTGGGAGCCCCCCTACGAGCAGTACTTC
TRBD2	few	TRBV5-4	TRBJ2-3	CASSLGTRGTDTQYF	TGTGCCAGCAGCTTAGGGACTAGGGGCACAGATACGCAGTATTTT
.	many	TRBV7-9	TRBJ1-5	CASSPLGGAQQPQHF	TGTGCCAGCAGCCCCCTCGGGGGGGCCCAGCAGCCCCAGCATTTT
.	few	TRBV2	TRBJ1-6	CASRGGGPSSYNSPLHF	TGTGCCAGCAGAGGGGGGGGGCCCAGCTCCTATAATTCACCCCTCCACTTT
.	many	TRBV7-8	TRBJ1-1	CASSLRAANTEAFF	TGTGCCAGCAGCTTAAGGGCAGCGAACACTGAAGCTTTCTTT
.	.	TRBV7-9	TRBJ1-4	CASSSGTDFRGLFF	TGTGCCAGCAGCTCCGGGACGGACTTCCGTGGGCTGTTTTTT
.	few	TRBV5-1	TRBJ2-7	CASSLTDSYEQYF	TGCGCCAGCAGCTTGACAGACTCCTACGAGCAGTACTTC
.	.	TRBV28	TRBJ2-3	CASSSLATDTQYF	TGTGCCAGCAGTTCGTTGGCCACAGATACGCAGTATTTT
.	many	TRBV7-9	TRBJ2-1	CASSLWDTGRLEQFF	TGTGCCAGCAGCTTATGGGACACGGGACGATTGGAGCAGTTCTTC
.	.	TRBV24-1	TRBJ2-3	CATSDTQGHPSDTQYF	TGTGCCACCAGTGATACCCAGGGGCACCCCTCAGATACGCAGTATTTT
.	few	TRBV11-2	TRBJ2-7	CASSRVFYEQYF	TGTGCCAGCAGCCGGGTTTTCTACGAGCAGTACTTC
TRBD2	.	TRBV2	TRBJ2-5	CASSRAGEETQYF	TGTGCCAGCAGTCGAGCGGGGGAGGAGACCCAGTACTTC
TRBD2	many	TRBV7-2	TRBJ2-7	CASSLRTSGGYEQYF	TGTGCCAGCAGCCTACGGACTAGCGGGGGCTACGAGCAGTACTTC
.	many	TRBV2	TRBJ1-4	CASSNSPTNEKLFF	TGTGCCAGCAGTAACAGCCCAACTAATGAAAAACTGTTTTTT
TRBD2	few	TRBV2	TRBJ2-7	CASSESGTRPYEQYF	TGTGCCAGCAGTGAATCCGGGACTAGGCCCTACGAGCAGTACTTC
.	few	TRBV7-9	TRBJ1-6	CAARRDDNSPLHF	TGTGCGGCGCGCAGGGATGATAATTCACCCCTCCACTTT
.	.	TRBV9	TRBJ1-2	CASSAYSSYGYTF	TGTGCCAGCAGCGCCTACAGCAGCTATGGCTACACCTTC
.	.	TRBV3-1	TRBJ1-4	CASSHVSTNEKLFF	TGTGCCAGCAGCCACGTCTCAACTAATGAAAAACTGTTTTTT
.	few	TRBV7-9	TRBJ2-7	CASSSSRGDEQYF	TGTGCCAGCAGCTCATCCAGGGGGGACGAGCAGTACTTC
.	many	TRBV11-2	TRBJ2-1	CASRPWGSYNEQFF	TGTGCCAGCAGGCCATGGGGGTCATACAATGAGCAGTTCTTC